This T cell receptor (beta chain) was documented in a study of blood T cell repertoires in COVID-19. Clones were sequenced by immunoSEQ multiplex PCR, and TCRdb holds only the in-frame ones, with some missing. Of some 150,000 clones in the sample, roughly 84% are singletons; the top ten hold 5% to 7%. CDR1 is KGHSH, CDR2 LQKENI, per germline. The J segment lost 3 bases and the V segment lost 4 bases, leaving 2 bases of the junction unmatched. The CDR3 sequence is 13 residues long. Sequencing was done on a sample of PBMCs or T cells enriched from blood (not recorded which). The clonotype was recovered from a woman aged 45 to 65 who had been exposed to COVID-19. The rearrangement joins TRBV18 to TRBJ2-7; TRBD1 agrees at 8 bases. The CDR3 sequence: CASSLTGGYEQYF. The DNA for the CDR3 is TGTGCCAGCTCACTTACAGGGGGCTACGAGCAGTACTTC.